The next 5 T cell receptor beta chains were all read from a single sample in a study of blood T cell repertoires in COVID-19. Generated by immunoSEQ multiplex PCR, the TCRdb table keeps only in-frame clones and is missing some. In the table there are some 38,000 clones, roughly nine tenths of which are singletons. The sample comprised peripheral blood. The source is a man aged 45-60 years with active COVID-19.

This chain connects TRBV6-5 to TRBJ1-1; TRBD1 aligns across 9 bases. V lost 7 bases, J lost 0 bases, and 3 bases stayed unmatched. The CDR3 is 14 residues long. Germline loops: CDR1 MNHEY, CDR2 SVGAGI. DNA for the CDR3: TGTGCCAGCACCCGGACAGGGGTGAACACTGAAGCTTTCTTT. Translating it yields CASTRTGVNTEAFF.

In its sample, this clone was seen once. The DNA of the CDR3 is TGTGCCTGGAGTTCCCAGGGGCTTGGCACTGAAGCTTTCTTT. Its translation is CAWSSQGLGTEAFF. The V call is TRBV30, the J call TRBJ1-1; D perhaps matches TRBD1 (6 bases). The CDR3 is made up of 14 amino acids. The V end lost 2 bases, the J end lost 4 bases, and 14 bases lay between the germline ends. CDR1 and CDR2 from the germline V gene are GTSNPN and SVGIG (reference sequence).

The chain couples TRBV21-1 to TRBJ1-2; the DNA was not compared with TRBD1, the D call given in the table. TRBV21-1 is a documented pseudogene. The CDR3 consists of 17 residues. CDR3: CASSKPSLRTGTGGYTF. For the CDR3, the DNA is TGTGCCAGCAGCAAACCATCTTTGAGGACAGGGACCGGTGGCTACACCTTC.

V and J are TRBV18 and TRBJ2-2; D call uncertain. The CDR3 runs to 14 residues. V lost 2 bases to trimming and J lost 2 bases, with 6 bases between them. Germline lookup yields CDR1 KGHSH and CDR2 LQKENI. The CDR3 loop is CASSPRANTGELFF. CDR3 DNA sequence: TGTGCCAGCTCACCAAGAGCCAACACCGGGGAGCTGTTTTTT. Full variable domain (rest looked up from reference TRBV18 and TRBJ2-2): NAGVMQNPRHLVRRRGQEARLRCSPMKGHSHVYWYRQLPEEGLKFMVYLQKENIIDESGMPKERFSAEFPKEGPSILRIQQVVRGDSAAYFCASSPRANTGELFFGEGSRLTVL.

The chain carries TRBV5-5 and TRBJ2-7; tentatively, D is TRBD1 (5 bases). Germline values: CDR1 SGHKS, CDR2 YYEKEE (reference sequence). The CDR3 totals 12 residues. Trimming took 2 bases from V and 4 from J, leaving 7 bases between them. The CDR3 DNA follows: TGTGCCAGCAGCTTACAGGAATACGAGCAGTACTTC. Protein: CASSLQEYEQYF.